These 29 T cell receptor beta chains were all obtained from the same sample, sequenced in a study of blood T cell repertoires in COVID-19 (dated by TCRdb to 2018 to 2021). The library was prepared using the immunoSEQ multiplex PCR assay. TCRdb holds this immuneACCESS table with in-frame rearrangements only. Some clones are missing; in checked studies, unresolved V genes explain under half, and the rest has no known cause. The sample yields approximately 91,000 clones; 70% to 90% were counted once. In total, the top ten clones hold approximately 4.5% of the sample. The sample was peripheral blood. These receptors were obtained from a man between 65 and 79 years old with acute or convalescent COVID-19.

This clone was observed a single time. The gene calls are TRBV11-3 and TRBJ2-7; 8 bases match TRBD2. With 4 bases clipped from V and 4 bases from J, the junction kept 12 bases outside the gene matches. The germline CDR1 and CDR2 sequences are SGHNT and YENEEA. This CDR3 comprises 16 residues. CDR3 residues: CASSSPTGGPSYEQYV. The DNA for the CDR3 is TGTGCCAGCAGCTCGCCCACGGGGGGGCCTTCTTACGAGCAGTACGTC.

The V and J genes are TRBV5-1 and TRBJ1-2, with a possible D match to TRBD1 (6 bases). The CDR3 extends over 12 amino acids. V was shortened by 5 bases and J by 6 bases, with 11 bases between the two germline ends. Germline CDR1 and CDR2: SGHRS and YFSETQ. CDR3 in amino acids: CASRIQGDGYTF. The CDR3, as DNA: TGCGCCAGCAGGATACAGGGAGATGGCTACACCTTC.

J is TRBJ1-1 and V is TRBV12-3 or TRBV12-4, with TRBD1 matching 8 bases. The CDR3 spans 12 residues. The V gene end was trimmed by 8 bases and the J gene end by 4 bases; junction bases not matched to a gene: 3. CDR3 protein: CASSTGGTEAFF. DNA of the CDR3: TGTGCCAGCTCAACAGGGGGCACTGAAGCTTTCTTT.

The chain employs TRBV11-3 and TRBJ2-3; D possibly corresponds to TRBD2 (6 bases). The CDR3 totals 15 residues. Germline CDR1 and CDR2: SGHNT and YENEEA. The ends were cut back, 1 base at V and 5 bases at J, with 13 bases in the middle. The CDR3 loop is CASSLGASEGDTQYF. CDR3 coding DNA: TGTGCCAGCAGCTTAGGGGCTAGCGAGGGAGATACGCAGTATTTT.

This clone was seen once. This rearrangement joins TRBV29-1 to TRBJ2-7; D uncertain. The CDR3 sequence is 10 residues long. Trimming took off 5 bases at V and 5 bases at J, with 7 bases between the two ends. Germline V gene lookup returns CDR1 SQVTM and CDR2 ANQGSEA. For the CDR3, the DNA is TGCAGCGTTAGAGAGGACGAGCAGTACTTC. Translated: CSVREDEQYF.

The chain employs TRBV27 and TRBJ2-1; no clear D. Trimming pared 3 bases from V and 4 bases from J, leaving 10 bases between. The CDR3 loop spans 14 amino acids. CDR1 and CDR2 (germline): MNHEY, SMNVEV (reference sequence). The DNA of the CDR3 is TGTGCCAGCAGTTTCCAAAACCGGTACAATGAGCAGTTCTTC. This codes for CASSFQNRYNEQFF.

The rearrangement joins TRBV12-3 or TRBV12-4 to TRBJ1-6, with a tentative D call TRBD1 (6 bases). The CDR3 loop spans 13 amino acids. V lost 6 bases, J lost 7 bases, and 10 bases lay in between. The CDR3 is CASSSDRNSPLHF. DNA for the CDR3: TGTGCCAGCAGCTCCGACAGGAATTCACCCCTCCACTTT.

V usage is TRBV5-8 and J usage is TRBJ2-1; 7 nucleotides line up with TRBD2. The CDR3 totals 15 residues. CDR1 SGHTS and CDR2 YDEGEE come from the germline V gene. J was trimmed by 4 bases and V by 0 bases; bases with no gene match: 4. In nucleotides, the CDR3 is TGTGCCAGCAGCTTGGATCGGGACTATTACAATGAGCAGTTCTTC. Amino acid sequence: CASSLDRDYYNEQFF.

The V call is TRBV19, the J call TRBJ2-7; tentatively, D is TRBD1 (5 bases). The ends were cut back, 2 bases at V and 1 base at J, with 9 bases in the middle. Germline assignment: CDR1 LNHDA and CDR2 SQIVND (reference sequence). The CDR3 runs 14 residues. The DNA of the CDR3 is TGTGCCAGTAGTATAACTCCAGGGTCCTACGAGCAGTACTTC. Its translation is CASSITPGSYEQYF.

CDR3 nucleotide sequence: TGTGCCAGCAGGCCGGGACTGACACCTTACTATGGCTACACCTTC. Protein sequence: CASRPGLTPYYGYTF. This sequence joins TRBV27 and TRBJ1-2, with D possibly TRBD1 on 5 matching bases. The CDR3 loop spans 15 amino acids. From germline, CDR1 is MNHEY and CDR2 SMNVEV (reference sequence). The germline V and J ends were trimmed by 6 bases and 3 bases, with 17 bases remaining between them.

J is TRBJ2-3 and V is TRBV4-1; unclear D gene. Deletions cut 0 bases from V and 2 bases from J, with 15 bases between. The germline CDR1 and CDR2 sequences are MGHRA and YSYEKL. The CDR3 extends over 17 amino acids. The CDR3 coding sequence is TGCGCCAGCAGCCAAGATTTAAAGACTTCCATCACAGATACGCAGTATTTT. This gives the protein CASSQDLKTSITDTQYF.

The chain combines TRBV11-2 with TRBJ2-1; 8 positions match TRBD2. J was trimmed by 4 bases and V by 6 bases; bases with no gene match: 20. The CDR3 has 19 amino acids. Germline CDR1 is SGHAT and CDR2 is FQNNGV. The CDR3 spells CASRSLLTSGKGRYNEQFF. The CDR3 DNA reads TGTGCCAGCAGAAGCCTTCTTACTAGCGGTAAAGGGAGATACAATGAGCAGTTCTTC.

The chain has TRBV5-1 and TRBJ1-4; D might be TRBD1 (6 bases). The CDR3 runs 13 residues. CDR1 SGHRS and CDR2 YFSETQ come from the germline V gene. Trimming stripped 1 base from V and 8 bases from J, with 9 bases between. As DNA, the CDR3 is TGCGCCAGCAGCTTGAAACAGGGAGAAAAACTGTTTTTT. It is translated as CASSLKQGEKLFF. Drawing the rest from reference TRBV5-1 and TRBJ1-4, the complete variable domain is KAGVTQTPRYLIKTRGQQVTLSCSPISGHRSVSWYQQTPGQGLQFLFEYFSETQRNKGNFPGRFSGRQFSNSRSEMNVSTLELGDSALYLCASSLKQGEKLFFGSGTQLSVL.

The J gene is TRBJ1-2, the V gene TRBV5-6; D call uncertain. In germline, CDR1 is SGHDT, CDR2 YYEEEE. V was trimmed by 1 base and J by 2 bases, leaving 9 bases between them. This CDR3 is 14 amino acids long. CDR3 DNA sequence: TGTGCCAGCAGCTTGTCGCGGAGAAACTATGGCTACACCTTC. Its protein product is CASSLSRRNYGYTF.

The chain has TRBV10-1 and TRBJ2-3; 10 positions agree with TRBD2. The V segment lost 4 bases and the J segment 2 bases; nucleotides outside the gene matches: 3. The CDR3 has 15 residues. Germline V CDR1 and CDR2: WNHNN, SYGVQD (reference sequence). DNA for the CDR3: TGCGCCAGCAGTGGGACTAGCGGCGTCACAGATACGCAGTATTTT. This sequence encodes CASSGTSGVTDTQYF.

V gene TRBV6-5 combines with J gene TRBJ2-7; the match to TRBD1 covers 7 bases. Germline V gene sequence: CDR1 MNHEY, CDR2 SVGAGI. This CDR3 is built from 14 residues. V lost 4 bases, J lost 3 bases, and 6 bases stayed unmatched. The CDR3 DNA follows: TGTGCCAGCAGTTTCCGACAGGGTGGCTACGAGCAGTACGTC. Translation gives CASSFRQGGYEQYV.

The chain joins TRBV5-1 to TRBJ1-2; 10 bases match TRBD1. The CDR3 is made up of 17 amino acids. With V trimmed by 0 bases and J by 2 bases, 7 bases remained unmatched. Germline values: CDR1 SGHRS, CDR2 YFSETQ. CDR3 nucleotides: TGCGCCAGCAGCTTGGGCACCTCGGGACAGGGGAACTATGGCTACACCTTC. Its translation is CASSLGTSGQGNYGYTF.

This sequence joins TRBV28 and TRBJ1-2; maybe TRBD1 (5 bases). Trimming took 5 bases from V and 7 from J, leaving 14 bases between them. The CDR3 extends over 13 amino acids. The germline V gene has CDR1 MDHEN and CDR2 SYDVKM. CDR3 DNA: TGTGCCAGCAGTCCCGACAGAGCCCTTGGCTACACCTTC. Protein product: CASSPDRALGYTF.

This clone showed up just a few times. The V gene is TRBV5-4, the J gene TRBJ1-2; D gene uncertain. Between the trimmed V and J ends, which lost 0 bases and 11 bases, there was a span of 11 bases. The CDR3 contains 12 residues. The germline V gene has CDR1 SGHNT and CDR2 YYREEE (reference sequence). For the CDR3, the DNA is TGTGCCAGCAGCTTGGGAAGGGAGGAGTACACCTTC. Encoded protein: CASSLGREEYTF.

The J gene is TRBJ1-2, the V gene TRBV5-4; the match to TRBD1 covers 10 bases. Germline-derived CDR1 and CDR2 are SGHNT and YYREEE (reference sequence). CDR3 length: 16 amino acids. Trimming took 2 bases from V and 8 from J; bases not matched to a gene: 12. In DNA form, the CDR3 reads TGTGCCAGCAGCTTACCACCGGGACAGGGGTCTGAGGGCTACACCTTC. It encodes CASSLPPGQGSEGYTF.

The genes are TRBV7-9 and TRBJ1-3; a possible D gene is TRBD1 (5 bases). Germline-derived CDR1 and CDR2 are SEHNR and FQNEAQ (reference sequence). V was clipped by 5 bases and J by 2 bases, with 16 bases between them. This CDR3 comprises 16 residues. CDR3: CASSARRGAAGNTIYF. As DNA, the CDR3 is TGTGCCAGCAGCGCTAGGAGGGGCGCGGCTGGAAACACCATATATTTT.

V is TRBV6-1 and J is TRBJ2-6, with 9 bases matching TRBD2. Germline loops: CDR1 MNHNS, CDR2 SASEGT. V was clipped by 0 bases and J by 0 bases; unmatched bases: 3. The CDR3 is 18 residues long. In nucleotides, the CDR3 is TGTGCCAGCAGTGAAGCGGGACTAGCTGTCTCTGGGGCCAACGTCCTGACTTTC. This sequence encodes CASSEAGLAVSGANVLTF.

The chain uses TRBV18 and TRBJ1-3; TRBD1 aligns across 7 bases. J was trimmed by 3 bases and V by 3 bases; bases with no gene match: 11. The germline gives CDR1 KGHSH, CDR2 LQKENI. The CDR3 has 17 residues. The CDR3: CASSPLGRGLDGNTIYF. The CDR3 region has the DNA TGTGCCAGCTCACCTCTGGGTAGGGGGCTTGATGGAAACACCATATATTTT.

The V gene is TRBV7-6, the J gene TRBJ1-2, with D possibly matching TRBD1 (5 bases). The ends were cut back, 4 bases at V and 4 bases at J, with 16 bases in the middle. Germline CDR1 is SGHVS and CDR2 is FNYEAQ. This CDR3 contains 15 residues. The CDR3 region has the DNA TGTGCCAGCAGCTGGAGTACAGGAACTATCTATGGCTACACCTTC. Translation gives CASSWSTGTIYGYTF.

The chain combines TRBV2 with TRBJ2-5, with 7 nucleotides matching TRBD2. Germline lookup yields CDR1 SNHLY and CDR2 FYNNEI. The CDR3 runs to 15 residues. V was clipped by 0 bases and J by 5 bases; unmatched bases: 6. DNA of the CDR3: TGTGCCAGCAGTGAAGCGCTCAGGGACTACGAGACCCAGTACTTC. Encoded protein: CASSEALRDYETQYF. The full variable domain, its missing parts supplied by reference TRBV2 and TRBJ2-5, is EPEVTQTPSHQVTQMGQEVILRCVPISNHLYFYWYRQILGQKVEFLVSFYNNEISEKSEIFDDQFSVERPDGSNFTLKIRSTKLEDSAMYFCASSEALRDYETQYFGPGTRLLVL.

A few counts support this clone. The gene calls are TRBV5-1 and TRBJ2-5; TRBD1 agrees at 8 bases. From germline, CDR1 is SGHRS and CDR2 YFSETQ. CDR3 length: 14 amino acids. V trimming: 3 bases; J trimming: 1 base; junction bases outside the gene matches: 2. The CDR3 spells CASSWDRRQETQYF. The CDR3 DNA reads TGCGCCAGCAGCTGGGACAGGCGCCAAGAGACCCAGTACTTC.

The rearrangement uses TRBV4-1 and TRBJ1-5; D ambiguous. In germline, CDR1 is MGHRA, CDR2 YSYEKL. Trimming cost V 5 bases and J 3 bases, with 14 bases left between them. The CDR3 has 15 residues. The CDR3 bases are TGCGCCAGCAGCGTCGGAACAGCTTACAATCAGCCCCAGCATTTT. Protein product: CASSVGTAYNQPQHF.

The genes are TRBV4-2 and TRBJ1-1; 10 positions match TRBD1. The CDR3 is made up of 16 amino acids. J gave up 4 bases and V 4 bases, and 9 bases lay outside the gene matches. CDR1 and CDR2 from the germline V gene are LGHNA and YNFKEQ. The CDR3 here is CASSPPRQGAGTEAFF. The CDR3 nucleotides read TGTGCCAGCAGCCCACCCCGACAGGGGGCCGGCACTGAAGCTTTCTTT.

In this sample, this clone turned up a few times. CDR3 residues: CASSSQGRVAQHF. The CDR3 DNA sequence: TGTGCCAGCAGCTCACAGGGGAGAGTGGCCCAGCATTTT. The J gene is TRBJ1-5, the V gene TRBV5-5; 7 bases align to TRBD1. V trimming: 3 bases; J trimming: 11 bases; junction bases outside the gene matches: 8. The length of the CDR3 is 13 residues. Per the germline V gene, CDR1 is SGHKS and CDR2 is YYEKEE (reference sequence).